The rows below give T cell receptor beta chains drawn from one sample of a study of blood T cells in healthy people across ages. TCRdb used MiXCR to reprocess the 5' RACE reads, holding one entry per CDR3 protein. There are about 1.8 million distinct CDR3 sequences in the sample; 40% to 55% occur only once, and over 2% lies in the top ten. The source material was blood. These receptors originate from a woman aged 40 to 50 in good health. Both conserved end residues are part of each CDR3. The order of the fields is CDR3 length, clone size, D gene, V gene, J gene, CDR3 protein, CDR3 DNA. The D gene is left open where the match is weak. The size of a clone is reported for some rows only, either as once, few or many, or as a class for expanded clones.

len: 17; abundance: few; d_gene: TRBD1; v_gene: TRBV28; j_gene: TRBJ1-5; CDR3aa: CASRNPQGVESNQPQHF; CDR3nt: TGTGCCAGCAGAAACCCACAGGGGGTAGAGAGCAATCAGCCCCAGCATTTT
len: 14; abundance: once; d_gene: -; v_gene: TRBV10-3; j_gene: TRBJ1-1; CDR3aa: CAISPRTVNTEAFF; CDR3nt: TGTGCCATCAGCCCTAGGACGGTGAACACTGAAGCTTTCTTT
len: 14; abundance: -; d_gene: -; v_gene: TRBV2; j_gene: TRBJ1-1; CDR3aa: CASSPDRLGTEAFF; CDR3nt: TGTGCCAGCAGTCCCGACAGGTTGGGGACTGAAGCTTTCTTT
len: 17; abundance: few; d_gene: TRBD1; v_gene: TRBV7-2; j_gene: TRBJ2-3; CDR3aa: CASSPGQGMRRTDTQYF; CDR3nt: TGTGCCAGCTCCCCGGGACAGGGAATGAGGAGGACAGATACGCAGTATTTT
len: 18; abundance: -; d_gene: TRBD2; v_gene: TRBV18; j_gene: TRBJ2-5; CDR3aa: CASSPANQASGDPETQYF; CDR3nt: TGTGCCAGCTCACCAGCGAATCAGGCTAGCGGGGACCCAGAGACCCAGTACTTC
len: 15; abundance: -; d_gene: TRBD2; v_gene: TRBV6-2/TRBV6-3; j_gene: TRBJ2-1; CDR3aa: CASSSVGGTGNEQFF; CDR3nt: TGTGCCAGCAGTTCAGTCGGGGGGACTGGCAATGAGCAGTTCTTC
len: 13; abundance: few; d_gene: -; v_gene: TRBV7-9; j_gene: TRBJ2-3; CDR3aa: CASSSAGEDTQYF; CDR3nt: TGTGCCAGCAGCTCCGCAGGGGAAGATACGCAGTATTTT
len: 16; abundance: -; d_gene: -; v_gene: TRBV18; j_gene: TRBJ2-3; CDR3aa: CASSPPWGQGTDTQYF; CDR3nt: TGTGCCAGCTCACCACCCTGGGGCCAGGGCACAGATACGCAGTATTTT
len: 15; abundance: -; d_gene: TRBD1; v_gene: TRBV5-6; j_gene: TRBJ2-7; CDR3aa: CANSLNTGGFYEQYF; CDR3nt: TGTGCCAACAGCTTGAATACAGGGGGCTTCTACGAGCAGTACTTC
len: 15; abundance: -; d_gene: -; v_gene: TRBV6-2/TRBV6-3; j_gene: TRBJ2-7; CDR3aa: CASSYLPDGAYEQYF; CDR3nt: TGTGCCAGCAGTTACCTACCTGACGGAGCCTACGAGCAGTACTTC
len: 14; abundance: -; d_gene: -; v_gene: TRBV20-1; j_gene: TRBJ1-2; CDR3aa: CSARELKGNYGYTF; CDR3nt: TGCAGTGCTAGAGAGTTGAAGGGGAACTATGGCTACACCTTC
len: 14; abundance: -; d_gene: TRBD1; v_gene: TRBV25-1; j_gene: TRBJ1-2; CDR3aa: CASSDDRASYGYTF; CDR3nt: TGTGCCAGCAGTGATGACAGGGCTTCCTATGGCTACACCTTC
len: 11; abundance: -; d_gene: -; v_gene: TRBV12-3/TRBV12-4; j_gene: TRBJ1-1; CDR3aa: CASGSFFRAFF; CDR3nt: TGTGCCAGCGGCTCGTTTTTTAGGGCTTTCTTT
len: 16; abundance: few; d_gene: -; v_gene: TRBV12-3/TRBV12-4; j_gene: TRBJ2-1; CDR3aa: CASTPGPKSPYNEQFF; CDR3nt: TGTGCCAGCACCCCAGGACCTAAGTCTCCCTACAATGAGCAGTTCTTC
len: 16; abundance: -; d_gene: TRBD1; v_gene: TRBV28; j_gene: TRBJ1-5; CDR3aa: CASSLNQGVNNQPQHF; CDR3nt: TGTGCCAGCAGTTTAAACCAGGGGGTAAACAATCAGCCCCAGCATTTT
len: 14; abundance: few; d_gene: TRBD1; v_gene: TRBV29-1; j_gene: TRBJ1-2; CDR3aa: CSVPGQGALDGYTF; CDR3nt: TGCAGCGTGCCGGGACAGGGGGCGCTTGATGGCTACACCTTC
len: 13; abundance: -; d_gene: -; v_gene: TRBV2; j_gene: TRBJ2-1; CDR3aa: CAGGETKPYEQFF; CDR3nt: TGTGCCGGCGGAGAAACAAAGCCCTACGAGCAGTTCTTC
len: 16; abundance: few; d_gene: -; v_gene: TRBV4-1; j_gene: TRBJ2-3; CDR3aa: CASSQERGALTDTQYF; CDR3nt: TGCGCCAGCAGCCAAGAACGCGGGGCCCTAACAGATACGCAGTATTTT
len: 16; abundance: -; d_gene: TRBD1; v_gene: TRBV7-2; j_gene: TRBJ2-4; CDR3aa: CASSPGQGEAKNIQYF; CDR3nt: TGTGCCAGCAGCCCTGGACAGGGGGAAGCCAAAAACATTCAGTACTTC
len: 15; abundance: -; d_gene: TRBD1; v_gene: TRBV7-9; j_gene: TRBJ2-1; CDR3aa: CASSPRQGARNEQFF; CDR3nt: TGTGCCAGCAGCCCAAGACAGGGGGCGAGGAATGAGCAGTTCTTC
len: 18; abundance: few; d_gene: -; v_gene: TRBV25-1; j_gene: TRBJ1-2; CDR3aa: CASSEDLGASGDRYGYTF; CDR3nt: TGTGCCAGCAGTGAAGACCTAGGGGCTTCTGGGGATAGGTACGGCTACACCTTC
len: 13; abundance: -; d_gene: -; v_gene: TRBV10-3; j_gene: TRBJ2-1; CDR3aa: CAISQGSPSEQFF; CDR3nt: TGTGCCATCAGTCAAGGTAGCCCAAGTGAGCAGTTCTTC
len: 15; abundance: -; d_gene: -; v_gene: TRBV6-6; j_gene: TRBJ2-5; CDR3aa: CASSPQGGAGETQYF; CDR3nt: TGTGCCAGCAGCCCTCAAGGAGGGGCAGGGGAGACCCAGTACTTC
len: 18; abundance: few; d_gene: TRBD2; v_gene: TRBV7-2; j_gene: TRBJ2-5; CDR3aa: CASSAGTSGGLIQETQYF; CDR3nt: TGTGCCAGCAGCGCCGGGACTAGCGGGGGCCTAATCCAAGAGACCCAGTACTTC
len: 15; abundance: -; d_gene: TRBD1; v_gene: TRBV4-3; j_gene: TRBJ1-2; CDR3aa: CASSRAQGANYGYTF; CDR3nt: TGCGCCAGCAGCCGAGCACAGGGGGCTAACTATGGCTACACCTTC
len: 15; abundance: -; d_gene: TRBD1; v_gene: TRBV2; j_gene: TRBJ2-1; CDR3aa: CASSGTRQGNNEQFF; CDR3nt: TGTGCCAGCAGTGGGACCCGACAGGGGAACAATGAGCAGTTCTTC
len: 17; abundance: few; d_gene: -; v_gene: TRBV4-3; j_gene: TRBJ1-4; CDR3aa: CASSQGSWGATNEKLFF; CDR3nt: TGCGCCAGCAGCCAAGGTAGTTGGGGGGCAACTAATGAAAAACTGTTTTTT
len: 14; abundance: -; d_gene: -; v_gene: TRBV4-1; j_gene: TRBJ2-7; CDR3aa: CTSSRAAVGYEQYF; CDR3nt: TGCACCAGCAGCCGAGCGGCGGTCGGCTACGAGCAGTACTTC
len: 17; abundance: -; d_gene: TRBD1; v_gene: TRBV7-2; j_gene: TRBJ1-4; CDR3aa: CASSLVGTGTSNEKLFF; CDR3nt: TGTGCCAGCAGCTTAGTAGGGACAGGGACATCCAATGAAAAACTGTTTTTT
len: 15; abundance: few; d_gene: TRBD2; v_gene: TRBV28; j_gene: TRBJ2-5; CDR3aa: CASSIRDYGRETQYF; CDR3nt: TGTGCCAGCAGTATCCGGGACTACGGGCGGGAGACCCAGTACTTC
len: 16; abundance: -; d_gene: -; v_gene: TRBV9; j_gene: TRBJ2-3; CDR3aa: CASSLISAPGTDTQYF; CDR3nt: TGTGCCAGCAGCTTAATTAGCGCCCCGGGCACAGATACGCAGTATTTT
len: 11; abundance: few; d_gene: -; v_gene: TRBV27; j_gene: TRBJ2-1; CDR3aa: CASVGDNEQFF; CDR3nt: TGTGCCAGCGTTGGGGACAATGAGCAGTTCTTC